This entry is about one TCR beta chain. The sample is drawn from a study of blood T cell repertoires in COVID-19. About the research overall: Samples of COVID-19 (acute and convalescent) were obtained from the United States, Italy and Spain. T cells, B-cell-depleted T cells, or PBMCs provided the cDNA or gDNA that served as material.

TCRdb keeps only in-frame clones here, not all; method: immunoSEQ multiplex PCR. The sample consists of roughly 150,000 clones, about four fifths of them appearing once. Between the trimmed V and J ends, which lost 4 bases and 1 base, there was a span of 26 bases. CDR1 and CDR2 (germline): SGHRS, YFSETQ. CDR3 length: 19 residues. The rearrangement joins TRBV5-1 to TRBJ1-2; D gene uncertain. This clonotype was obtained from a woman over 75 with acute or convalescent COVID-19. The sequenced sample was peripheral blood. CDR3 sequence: CASSPGIWAGQKVNYGYTF. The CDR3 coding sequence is TGCGCCAGCAGCCCCGGGATTTGGGCAGGTCAGAAAGTTAACTATGGCTACACCTTC.